This T cell receptor (beta chain) was sequenced in a study of graft-versus-host responses after intestinal transplantation. Study overall: Multivisceral, liver-intestinal, or isolated intestinal transplants were received by the recipients. Study-level results: Levels of circulating GvH clones at their peak were associated with early post-transplant HvG declines. GvH clones occurred in recipient marrow; some first appeared in ileum or blood. Individuals carrying graft-donor T cell macrochimerism showed high graft-versus-host to host-versus-graft clonal ratios in allografts.

The assay was immunoSEQ multiplex PCR, and TCRdb's table has in-frame clones only and misses some. This sample has around 30,000 clones, with approximately 90% found just once. Remarks on this clone: As yet, its antigen is unknown.

Trimming at V came to 3 bases and at J to 4 bases, leaving 4 bases not matched to a gene. CDR1 is MNHEY, CDR2 SMNVEV, per germline (reference sequence). The CDR3 spans 15 residues. This chain links TRBV27 with TRBJ2-1, with 9 bases identical to TRBD2. The specimen comprised PBMCs, sampled 450 to 480 days after intestinal transplantation. The TCR was taken from a human patient who received an intestinal transplant, so some T cells may come from the graft donor. The CDR3, as DNA: TGTGCCAGCAGTTTGGAGCGGGGGGATTACAATGAGCAGTTCTTC. Encoded protein: CASSLERGDYNEQFF.